This entry concerns a single T cell receptor beta chain. Original handling: How many nucleated cells were present was estimated from reference gene primer amplification. Here immunoSEQ multiplex PCR was the method, and the copy in TCRdb shows in-frame clones only, minus some. Clone size and V and J calls were adopted from that table, with D and trimming inferred from the DNA. The top ten hold over 0.2% of the sample, which has about 670,000 clones, about nine tenths seen once. V lost 6 bases to trimming and J lost 9 bases; unmatched junction nucleotides: 9. The CDR3 consists of 15 residues. From germline, CDR1 is SGHTA and CDR2 FQGNSA. These data originate in a study of blood T cell repertoires in COVID-19. Turning to the study itself: Some COVID-19 samples were acute and others convalescent; all came from the United States, Italy and Spain. T cells, B-cell-depleted T cells, or PBMCs supplied cDNA or gDNA.

The clonotype comes from a woman between 18 and 29 years old with acute or convalescent COVID-19. The sequenced sample consisted of peripheral blood. The rearrangement joins TRBV7-2 to TRBJ1-6, with 9 positions matching TRBD1. CDR3: CASSLIGTGISPLHF. For the CDR3, the DNA is TGTGCCAGCAGTCTTATTGGGACAGGGATTTCACCCCTCCACTTT.